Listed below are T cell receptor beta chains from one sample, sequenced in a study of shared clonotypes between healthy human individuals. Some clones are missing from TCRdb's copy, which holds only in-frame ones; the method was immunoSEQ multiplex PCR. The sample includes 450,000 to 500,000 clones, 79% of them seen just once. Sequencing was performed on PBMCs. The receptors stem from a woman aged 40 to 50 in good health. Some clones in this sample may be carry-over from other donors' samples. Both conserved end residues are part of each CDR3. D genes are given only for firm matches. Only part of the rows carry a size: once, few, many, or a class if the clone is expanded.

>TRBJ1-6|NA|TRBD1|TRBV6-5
TGTGCCAGCCGGACAGGGAGCTATAATTCACCCCTCCACTTT
CASRTGSYNSPLHF
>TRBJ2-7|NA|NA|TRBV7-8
TGTGCCAGCAGTAGGACAGCATATTACGAGCAGTACTTC
CASSRTAYYEQYF
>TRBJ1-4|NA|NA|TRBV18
TGTGCCAGCTCACCGGGACGGAACGGTGAAAAACTGTTTTTT
CASSPGRNGEKLFF
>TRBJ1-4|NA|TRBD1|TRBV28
TGTGCCAGCAGTACCGACAGGGGTTGGGGTGAAAAACTGTTTTTT
CASSTDRGWGEKLFF
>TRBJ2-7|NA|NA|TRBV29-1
TGCAGCGTTGCAATTTGGGGGGTTGTGGACGAGCAGTACTTC
CSVAIWGVVDEQYF
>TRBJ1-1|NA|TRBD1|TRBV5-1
TGCGCCAGCAGCCTGGGACAGGGGAGGACTGAAGCTTTCTTT
CASSLGQGRTEAFF
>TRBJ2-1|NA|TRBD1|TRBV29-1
TGCAGCTCGGGGGACAGGGCGGCTGAGCAGTTCTTC
CSSGDRAAEQFF
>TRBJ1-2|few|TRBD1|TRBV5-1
TGCGCCAGCAGCCCCAGGGGGCAGGGGGCGCCTGGCTACACCTTC
CASSPRGQGAPGYTF
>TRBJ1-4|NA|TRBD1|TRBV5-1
TGCGCCAGCAGCTTGACCCCCACAGGGGGCGAACTGTTTTTT
CASSLTPTGGELFF
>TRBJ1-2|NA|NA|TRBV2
TGTGCCAGCAGTGAACGGGCACTTGCTGGTGGCTACACCTTC
CASSERALAGGYTF
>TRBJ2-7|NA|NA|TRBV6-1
TGTGCCAGCAGTAATACTCGGACCTACGAGCAGTACTTC
CASSNTRTYEQYF
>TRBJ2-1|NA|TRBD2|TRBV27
TGTGCCAGCAGTATACTAGCGGGAGGGCCGGAAACCTACAATGAGCAGTTCTTC
CASSILAGGPETYNEQFF
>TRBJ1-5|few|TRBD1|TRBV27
TGTGCCAGCAGTACTCTTCAGGGGGACAGGGGGTCCTTCGGCTCCCAGCATTTT
CASSTLQGDRGSFGSQHF
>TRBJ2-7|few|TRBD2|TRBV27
TGTGCCAGCACAAATGCGGGGGGCCTCCTTGGGGAGCAGTACTTC
CASTNAGGLLGEQYF
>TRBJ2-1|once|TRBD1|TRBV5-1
TGCGCCAGCAGCTTCACAGGGGGCTCCTACAATGAGCAGTTCTTC
CASSFTGGSYNEQFF
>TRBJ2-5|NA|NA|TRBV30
TGTGCCCGTAGTGTATTGGGAGAGACCCAGTACTTC
CARSVLGETQYF
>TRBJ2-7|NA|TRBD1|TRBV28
TGTGCCACCTCGCAGGGGGCAGCGTACGAGCAGTACTTC
CATSQGAAYEQYF
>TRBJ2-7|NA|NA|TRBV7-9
TGTGCCAGCAGCCCCCCGCGGGGCTACGAGCAGTACTTC
CASSPPRGYEQYF
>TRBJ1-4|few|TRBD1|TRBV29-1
TGCAGCGTTACGGGCCGGGACAGGAGGGAAAAACTGTTTTTT
CSVTGRDRREKLFF
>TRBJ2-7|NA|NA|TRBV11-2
TGTGCCAGCAGAAGTGGGATTTGGAACAGTAGCTCCTACGAGCAGTACTTC
CASRSGIWNSSSYEQYF
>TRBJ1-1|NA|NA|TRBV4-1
TGCGCCAGCAGCCAAGTACGCAGGAACACTGAAGCTTTCTTT
CASSQVRRNTEAFF
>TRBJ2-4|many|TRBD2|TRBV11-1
TGTGCCAGCAGCGTAACGGGGACTAGCGGTTTTAACATTCAGTACTTC
CASSVTGTSGFNIQYF
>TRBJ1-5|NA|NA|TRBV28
TGTGCCAGCAGTTTCCCCCTCACGTTGAATCAGCCCCAGCATTTT
CASSFPLTLNQPQHF
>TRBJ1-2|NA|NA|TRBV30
TGTGCCGAATGGGCGGGGAACTATGGCTACACCTTC
CAEWAGNYGYTF
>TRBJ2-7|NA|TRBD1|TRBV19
TGTGCCAGTAGTCCCGCGACAGGGGGCTACGAGCAGTACTTC
CASSPATGGYEQYF
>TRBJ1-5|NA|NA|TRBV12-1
TGTGCCAGCAGCCACCAGGACAGATATAGCAATCAGCCCCAGCATTTT
CASSHQDRYSNQPQHF
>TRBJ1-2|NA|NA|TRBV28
TGTGCCACCCGGGCCCTCCCCCTTGGTGGCTACACCTTC
CATRALPLGGYTF
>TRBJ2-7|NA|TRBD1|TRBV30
TGTGCCTGGAGGGCGCAGGACAGGGTACCCTACGAGCAGTACTTC
CAWRAQDRVPYEQYF
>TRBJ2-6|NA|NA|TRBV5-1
TGTGCCAGCAGCCAAGGTGGCTCTGGGGCCAACGTCCTGACTTTC
CASSQGGSGANVLTF
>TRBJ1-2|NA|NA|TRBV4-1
TGCGCCAGCAGCCAAGGGACATATAGCAGGAACTATGGCTACACCTTC
CASSQGTYSRNYGYTF
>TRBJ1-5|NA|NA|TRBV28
TGTGCCAGCAGTTTTTTAGAGACAGCGAGCCATCAGCCCCAGCATTTT
CASSFLETASHQPQHF
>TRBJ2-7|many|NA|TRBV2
TGTGCCAGCAAACGCGGGCAGGACTACGAGCAGTACTTC
CASKRGQDYEQYF
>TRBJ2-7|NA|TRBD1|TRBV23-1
TGCGCCAGCAAACCCGGGACAGGGATACAAAGAGTGGGCTACGAGCAGTACTTC
CASKPGTGIQRVGYEQYF
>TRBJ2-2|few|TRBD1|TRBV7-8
TGTGCCAGCAGCTCGGGACAGGCGAACACCGGGGAGCTGTTTTTT
CASSSGQANTGELFF
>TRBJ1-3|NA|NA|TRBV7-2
TGTGCCAGCACCAGAGAAGTAGCCTCTGGAAACACCATATATTTT
CASTREVASGNTIYF
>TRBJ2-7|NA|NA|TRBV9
TGTGCCAGCAGCGTAAGCTCCGGGGCCCCCTACGAGCAGTACTTC
CASSVSSGAPYEQYF
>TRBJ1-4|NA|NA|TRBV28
TGTGCCAGCAGTCCCCCCGGGGGGTGGGAAAAACTGTTTTTT
CASSPPGGWEKLFF
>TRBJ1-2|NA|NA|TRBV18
TGTGCCAGCTCACCAGACATCGGGACCCTTGGCTACACCTTC
CASSPDIGTLGYTF
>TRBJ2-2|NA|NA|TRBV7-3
TGTGCCAGCCGCCCGACAGGTACCGGGGAGCTGTTTTTT
CASRPTGTGELFF
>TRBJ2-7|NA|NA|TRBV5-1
TGCGCCAGCAGCAAATCAGGACAGTTCCACTACGAGCAGTACTTC
CASSKSGQFHYEQYF
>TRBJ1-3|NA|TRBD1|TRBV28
TGTGCCAGCAGTGGACAGGGGGTGATCTCTGGAAACACCATATATTTT
CASSGQGVISGNTIYF
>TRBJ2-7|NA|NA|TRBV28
TGTGCCAGCAGTACCTCCGGCAGGGATGGCGACGAGCAGTACTTC
CASSTSGRDGDEQYF
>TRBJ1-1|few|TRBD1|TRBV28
TGTGCCAGCAGTTTATTTCGACAGGGACCTTTCTTT
CASSLFRQGPFF
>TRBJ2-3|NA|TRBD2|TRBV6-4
TGTGCCAGCAGTCGGACTAGCGGATCCACAGATACGCAGTATTTT
CASSRTSGSTDTQYF